This T cell receptor (beta chain) was documented in a study of T cells expressing NK-cell markers. About the research overall: Sorted CD3+CD56+NKG2C+, CD3+CD56+NKG2C- and CD3+CD56-NKG2C+ T cells provided the TCR beta repertoires. HCMV serostatus: most of the eight sequenced donors positive, one negative. The study, taken as a whole, reports: The CD3+CD56-NKG2C+ fraction of a handful of donors was also led by these clonotypes. As a fraction of CD8+ T cells, dominant NKG2C+ clonotypes reached about 1.0-8% in 5 or 6 donors.

This CDR3 is 14 amino acids long. Germline V CDR1 and CDR2: SGHVS, FQNEAQ. Using the 5' RACE reads, TCRdb records one entry per CDR3 protein without DNA. This listing includes roughly 160,000 distinct CDR3 sequences. With regard to this clonotype: Its antigen is unidentified.

The sequence came from a man aged 18 to 69 in good health. The V gene is TRBV7-8, the J gene TRBJ2-7; TCRdb gives TRBD1 as the D gene, but with no DNA this cannot be confirmed. The sample was blood T cells: a sorted CD56 or NKG2C T cell subset, CD4+ or CD8+ T cells, or bulk PBMC T cells (not recorded which). This chain's CDR3 is CASSFRDSVYEQYF.